This T cell receptor beta chain was documented in a study of T cells in Graves' hyperthyroidism and ophthalmopathy (dated by TCRdb to about 2019). Background for the entire study: Peripheral blood samples were taken at the time of initial diagnosis, prior to any treatment. TCR V-J signatures able to tell the groups apart were searched for in a discovery cohort of 100 patients, of whom approximately 40 had Graves' ophthalmopathy and about 55 had stable Graves' hyperthyroidism. Prospective prediction of ophthalmopathy was tested in an independent validation cohort consisting of roughly 19 hyperthyroidism patients and 15 or so patients who later progressed to ophthalmopathy. The 95 to 100 discovery patients were randomly split 7:3 into training and test sets. The study also compared thyroid tissue and blood T-cell repertoires from a handful of Graves' hyperthyroidism patients. After sampling, hyperthyroidism patients received methimazole starting at 30 mg daily, and ophthalmopathy patients received high-dose intravenous methylprednisolone. The paper describes TCR Vbeta CDR3 sequencing of 135 peripheral blood samples, made up of some 40 ophthalmopathy patients, around 78 hyperthyroidism patients and 17 progressor patients.

Hyperthyroidism patients were newly diagnosed, with disease duration under 2 months, and aged 18 to 65 years. Patients with uncontrolled infections, other autoimmune diseases, pregnancy or lactation were excluded. Diagnoses relied on clinical symptoms, serum thyroxine and TRAb, thyroid ultrasound and orbital computed tomography. For progressor patients, blood was drawn at the first diagnosis of hyperthyroidism, before any ophthalmopathy symptoms had appeared. Ficoll-Paque density gradient centrifugation was used to isolate PBMCs from approximately 11 ml of fresh peripheral blood. Patients classed as progressors first received a Graves' hyperthyroidism diagnosis and then went on to develop ophthalmopathy during follow-up. Total RNA was extracted with Trizol reagent, and quality was checked on an Agilent 2100 Bioanalyzer. On the study overall, not on this receptor specifically: Blood samples also contained most of the expanded thyroid clonotypes (frequency above 0.001), which suggests that blood repertoires may reflect thyroid immune responses. No statistical method was used to fix the sample size in advance, and group allocation was not hidden from the investigators. In cross-validation, a model built on a 13 V-J signature told ophthalmopathy apart from stable hyperthyroidism with approximately 91% sensitivity and about 81% specificity, and in testing the same model reached 80%/75%. In validation, the model predicted progression to ophthalmopathy a median of 6.5 months before onset, with roughly 70% sensitivity and about 72% specificity.

This clonotype was counted ten times or more. Its antigen is currently not known. Qualities for individual bases were not recorded, and no much larger clone is one base off. According to the germline V gene, CDR1 reads MGHRA and CDR2 reads YSYEKL. V lost 0 bases and J lost 2 bases, and the count of bases not matched to a germline gene is 5. The CDR3 runs 18 residues from the cysteine to the phenylalanine. CDR3 DNA is the only sequence kept; it has 54 bases, read in frame from the first base. Amplification of TCR beta CDR3 regions was carried out from RNA transcripts. The TCR CDR3 was subjected to a first round of RT-PCR using the HTBI primer set and the Qiagen OneStep RT-PCR kit. Libraries were constructed in a second round of multiplex PCR, after which size selection and purification were performed. The libraries were sequenced on an Illumina HiSeq2000 using paired-end 100 bp reads. In the source study's methods: Raw data were processed with SOAPnuke, discarding reads with adapters, uncalled bases, mean Phred below 15, or no exact constant-primer or identifier match. COPE v1.2.5 was used to merge the high-quality paired reads, and each unique nucleotide sequence was defined as a clonotype. Clonotypes were aligned to IMGT TRBV, TRBD and TRBJ reference segments using MiTCR v1.1. Only V-J combinations with frequency above 0.0001, covering 99% to 99.2% of repertoires, were analysed. The TCS score was defined as F50 (clonal expansion) divided by E x V (chaos), with BLOSUM62-based TCRdist calculated between CDR3 peptides within each V-J. Welch's t-statistics and random forest reduced fewer than 600 V-J features to 13, which were used in a naive Bayes classifier (R e1071). TCRdb redid the processing of the public reads, applying fastp at Q25 and MiXCR, and retained in-frame beta chains. Every distinct CDR3 protein forms one entry, paired with its most common genes and DNA. Clone size and V and J calls follow TCRdb, not the original study. The sample table records 350,000 to 450,000 distinct CDR3 sequences; roughly 17% of these occur just once. 34% of the sample comes from the top ten.

The sequenced material came from blood. The chain was built from TRBV4-1 and TRBJ2-3; TRBD2 aligns with 13 central bases. The sequence came from a woman aged 25 to 39 with Graves' hyperthyroidism that later progressed to Graves' ophthalmopathy. This receptor carries the CDR3 CASSQEGTSGIFTDTQYF. The base sequence is TGCGCCAGCAGCCAAGAGGGGACTAGCGGGATATTCACAGATACGCAGTATTTT.